The rows below give T cell receptor beta chains drawn from one sample of a study of blood T cell repertoires in COVID-19. Here immunoSEQ multiplex PCR was the method, and the copy in TCRdb shows in-frame clones only, minus some. This sample has under 300,000 clones; about 91% occur once, and the top ten carry roughly 2.3%. Material: PBMCs or T cells enriched from blood (not recorded which). The source is a woman in her forties with acute COVID-19. Each CDR3 is given with its conserved first and last residue. A D gene is named only where the DNA matches it firmly. Clone sizes are given selectively: once, few, many, or a class where the clone is expanded.

D	size	V	J	CDR3	DNA
-	-	TRBV7-2	TRBJ1-1	CASSLGGGTEAFF	TGTGCCAGCAGCTTAGGGGGGGGGACTGAAGCTTTCTTT
-	-	TRBV19	TRBJ1-1	CASSTSLRGSYSEAFF	TGTGCCAGTAGTACCAGTCTTAGGGGATCCTACAGTGAAGCTTTCTTT
-	-	TRBV5-4	TRBJ2-3	CASSSQTQARGTDTQYF	TGTGCCAGCAGCTCCCAAACACAGGCAAGAGGCACAGATACGCAGTATTTT
-	-	TRBV15	TRBJ2-1	CATSTTWRDNEQFF	TGTGCCACCAGCACCACCTGGCGGGACAATGAGCAGTTCTTC
TRBD2	-	TRBV19	TRBJ2-2	CASSAGANTRELFF	TGTGCCAGTAGTGCGGGAGCGAATACCAGGGAGCTGTTTTTT
-	-	TRBV5-5	TRBJ1-1	CASSATGTSNTEAFF	TGTGCCAGCAGCGCTACCGGGACATCGAACACTGAAGCTTTCTTT
-	-	TRBV18	TRBJ1-6	CASSPAGSDNSPLHF	TGTGCCAGCTCACCCGCAGGGTCCGATAATTCACCCCTCCACTTT
-	-	TRBV13	TRBJ1-1	CASSSTGLPNTEAFF	TGTGCCAGCAGCTCTACGGGACTCCCGAACACTGAAGCTTTCTTT
TRBD2	-	TRBV5-4	TRBJ2-7	CASSPTGGLGHEQYF	TGTGCCAGCAGCCCCACAGGCGGACTAGGCCACGAGCAGTACTTC
TRBD2	-	TRBV11-3	TRBJ2-4	CASSITSGSVKNIQYF	TGTGCCAGCAGCATTACTAGCGGGAGTGTCAAAAACATTCAGTACTTC
TRBD2	-	TRBV5-1	TRBJ2-7	CASTRTSGSYEQYF	TGCGCCAGCACTCGGACTAGCGGATCCTACGAGCAGTACTTC
-	-	TRBV23-1	TRBJ1-6	CASSQSYPRDSSSYNSPLHF	TGCGCCAGCAGTCAATCGTACCCTCGGGACTCAAGCTCCTATAATTCACCCCTCCACTTT
TRBD1	-	TRBV10-2	TRBJ1-1	CASSEGQGRNTEAFF	TGCGCCAGCAGTGAAGGACAGGGGCGGAACACTGAAGCTTTCTTT
-	-	TRBV23-1	TRBJ2-5	CASSQSAGRAQETQYF	TGCGCCAGCAGTCAATCCGCGGGAAGGGCCCAAGAGACCCAGTACTTC
-	-	TRBV3-1/TRBV3-2	TRBJ2-2	CASSSDYLGELFF	TGTGCCAGCAGCTCAGACTACCTCGGGGAGCTGTTTTTT
-	-	TRBV29-1	TRBJ2-7	CSVRLGQGFYEQYF	TGCAGCGTCCGCCTGGGCCAAGGTTTCTACGAGCAGTACTTC
TRBD2	-	TRBV13	TRBJ2-7	CASSISGLAFSYEQYF	TGTGCCAGCAGCATCAGTGGACTAGCGTTCTCCTACGAGCAGTACTTC
-	-	TRBV4-3	TRBJ2-3	CASSRSGGRDTQYF	TGCGCCAGCAGCCGCTCCGGGGGTAGAGATACGCAGTATTTT
TRBD2	-	TRBV4-3	TRBJ2-1	CASSQVGGGQFF	TGCGCCAGCAGCCAAGTCGGGGGGGGGCAGTTCTTC
TRBD2	-	TRBV5-5	TRBJ2-5	CASSLVGGAWETQYF	TGTGCCAGCAGCTTGGTCGGGGGGGCCTGGGAGACCCAGTACTTC
-	-	TRBV25-1	TRBJ1-4	CASSEESVATNEKLFF	TGTGCCAGCAGTGAAGAATCGGTTGCAACTAATGAAAAACTGTTTTTT
-	-	TRBV2	TRBJ1-6	CASSGGGTSSYNSPLHF	TGTGCCAGCAGTGGGGGGGGGACAAGCTCCTATAATTCACCCCTCCACTTT
TRBD1	once	TRBV3-1/TRBV3-2	TRBJ1-6	CASSQGTGQGNSPLHF	TGTGCCAGCAGCCAGGGGACGGGACAGGGAAATTCACCCCTCCACTTT
TRBD1	-	TRBV19	TRBJ1-1	CASREAFRTGEGGTEAFF	TGTGCCAGTAGAGAAGCGTTTAGGACAGGGGAAGGGGGCACTGAAGCTTTCTTT
TRBD1	-	TRBV7-2	TRBJ2-1	CASSLEGAQVGEQFF	TGTGCCAGCAGCTTAGAGGGGGCCCAAGTGGGGGAGCAGTTCTTC
-	-	TRBV5-1	TRBJ1-2	CASTLEIAQRSYTF	TGCGCCAGCACGCTTGAGATAGCGCAACGATCCTACACCTTC
-	-	TRBV2	TRBJ1-5	CASYDGWGNQPQHF	TGTGCCAGTTACGACGGGTGGGGCAATCAGCCCCAGCATTTT
TRBD1	-	TRBV29-1	TRBJ2-7	CSVLTGPYEQYF	TGCAGCGTTCTGACAGGGCCCTACGAGCAGTACTTC
TRBD2	-	TRBV5-1	TRBJ2-5	CASSPRTSQETQYF	TGCGCCAGCAGCCCCAGGACTAGTCAAGAGACCCAGTACTTC
TRBD1	-	TRBV5-4	TRBJ1-4	CASSLDRGEEKLFF	TGTGCCAGCAGCTTGGACAGGGGGGAAGAAAAACTGTTTTTT
-	-	TRBV7-9	TRBJ1-1	CASSLGFEAFF	TGTGCCAGCAGCTTGGGCTTTGAAGCTTTCTTT
-	few	TRBV6-2/TRBV6-3	TRBJ1-2	CASSQSIGERGYTF	TGTGCCAGCAGCCAATCGATTGGGGAGAGAGGCTACACCTTC
-	-	TRBV4-1	TRBJ1-2	CASSQGLFYGYTF	TGCGCCAGCAGCCAAGGTCTTTTCTATGGCTACACCTTC
-	-	TRBV4-1	TRBJ2-3	CASSPLGASTDTQYF	TGCGCCAGCAGCCCCCTGGGCGCGAGCACAGATACGCAGTATTTT
TRBD2	-	TRBV30	TRBJ2-3	CAWSVGSGTTDTQYF	TGTGCCTGGAGTGTCGGGAGCGGGACGACAGATACGCAGTATTTT
TRBD1	once	TRBV10-3	TRBJ1-1	CAIRTGATEAFF	TGTGCCATCAGAACAGGGGCCACTGAAGCTTTCTTT
TRBD1	-	TRBV24-1	TRBJ1-5	CATSEDRVYQPQHF	TGTGCCACCAGCGAGGACAGGGTTTATCAGCCCCAGCATTTT
TRBD2	-	TRBV19	TRBJ2-5	CASSITIRLAGVQETQYF	TGTGCCAGTAGTATAACGATTCGACTAGCGGGGGTCCAAGAGACCCAGTACTTC
TRBD1	-	TRBV5-6	TRBJ1-2	CASSPGQGSNYGYTF	TGTGCCAGCAGCCCGGGACAGGGGAGTAACTATGGCTACACCTTC
TRBD1	-	TRBV18	TRBJ2-2	CASSPLGQGGGVNTGELFF	TGTGCCAGCTCACCCCTGGGACAGGGTGGAGGAGTGAACACCGGGGAGCTGTTTTTT
-	-	TRBV5-1	TRBJ2-6	CASTYGGAGANVLTF	TGCGCCAGCACATATGGGGGGGCAGGGGCCAACGTCCTGACTTTC
TRBD1	-	TRBV18	TRBJ1-4	CASSPLTGTVNEKLFF	TGTGCCAGCTCACCTCTAACCGGGACAGTTAATGAAAAACTGTTTTTT
-	-	TRBV19	TRBJ1-1	CATLTELNTEAFF	TGTGCCACCTTGACAGAGCTGAACACTGAAGCTTTCTTT
TRBD2	-	TRBV29-1	TRBJ2-1	CSVEGGRGGTQFF	TGCAGCGTTGAAGGCGGTCGGGGGGGGACTCAGTTCTTC
TRBD1	-	TRBV6-5	TRBJ2-7	CASSYGPGGDEQYF	TGTGCCAGCAGTTACGGTCCAGGGGGCGACGAGCAGTACTTC
-	once	TRBV7-2	TRBJ2-7	CASSLGGNSYEQYF	TGTGCCAGCAGCTTAGGGGGCAACTCCTACGAGCAGTACTTC
TRBD1	few	TRBV6-5	TRBJ1-5	CASAMDREGNQPQHF	TGTGCCAGCGCAATGGACAGGGAGGGCAATCAGCCCCAGCATTTT
TRBD2	-	TRBV24-1	TRBJ2-1	CATSAGGPANEQFF	TGTGCCACCAGTGCGGGAGGGCCTGCCAATGAGCAGTTCTTC
-	-	TRBV27	TRBJ1-2	CASRTANYGYTF	TGTGCCAGTCGGACTGCTAACTATGGCTACACCTTC
-	-	TRBV9	TRBJ1-1	CASSPAGGIGTEAFF	TGTGCCAGCAGCCCCGCGGGGGGGATAGGGACTGAAGCTTTCTTT
TRBD1	-	TRBV2	TRBJ1-2	CASSPDRGYGYTF	TGTGCCAGCAGCCCGGACAGGGGCTATGGCTACACCTTC
TRBD1	once	TRBV24-1	TRBJ1-1	CATRGAGGNTEAFF	TGTGCCACCCGGGGCGCAGGGGGGAACACTGAAGCTTTCTTT
TRBD1	-	TRBV6-5	TRBJ2-1	CASSLQQGKSYNEQFF	TGTGCCAGCAGTTTGCAACAGGGGAAAAGTTACAATGAGCAGTTCTTC
-	-	TRBV25-1	TRBJ1-2	CASAGQARRGNYGYTF	TGTGCCAGCGCCGGGCAGGCCCGGAGAGGGAACTATGGCTACACCTTC
-	few	TRBV5-5	TRBJ1-3	CASSLTDSGNTIYF	TGTGCCAGCAGCTTGACAGACTCTGGAAACACCATATATTTT
TRBD1	once	TRBV6-5	TRBJ1-5	CASNRGDSNQPQHF	TGTGCCAGCAACAGGGGAGATAGCAATCAGCCCCAGCATTTT
TRBD1	once	TRBV7-9	TRBJ2-1	CASSPQQGGFYNEQFF	TGTGCCAGCAGCCCTCAACAGGGGGGCTTCTACAATGAGCAGTTCTTC